Presented here are 20 T cell receptor beta chains from one specimen sequenced in a study of blood T cell repertoires in COVID-19. Method: immunoSEQ multiplex PCR; TCRdb's copy keeps in-frame clones and lacks some. The data show 140,000 to 150,000 clones, with 79% seen just once and 7% to 9% held by the top ten. The sample taken for sequencing was peripheral blood. The receptors were sampled from a man aged 50-59 years with active or convalescent COVID-19.

This clone occurred a few times. The gene calls are TRBV3-1 (or the pseudogene TRBV3-2) and TRBJ1-1, with a weak D call TRBD1 (6 bases). The germline V and J ends were trimmed by 5 bases and 4 bases, with 8 bases remaining between them. Germline CDR1 LGHDT, CDR2 YNNKEL (reference sequence). This CDR3 has 12 amino acids. CDR3 nucleotides: TGTGCCAGCAGCTCACAGGGCACTGAAGCTTTCTTT. Its translation: CASSSQGTEAFF.

This chain connects TRBV11-1 to TRBJ2-5, with TRBD1 matching 7 bases. Germline loops: CDR1 SGHAT, CDR2 FQDESV (reference sequence). This CDR3 is 14 amino acids long. V gave up 5 bases and J gave up 5 bases; unmatched junction bases: 8. CDR3 protein: CASSIQGRWETQYF. The CDR3 DNA reads TGTGCCAGCAGCATACAGGGGCGCTGGGAGACCCAGTACTTC. Looking up the rest from reference TRBV11-1 and TRBJ2-5 gives the full variable domain: EAEVAQSPRYKITEKSQAVAFWCDPISGHATLYWYRQILGQGPELLVQFQDESVVDDSQLPKDRFSAERLKGVDSTLKIQPAELGDSAMYLCASSIQGRWETQYFGPGTRLLVL.

The gene calls are TRBV7-9 and TRBJ2-7, with D tentatively TRBD1 (6 bases). Germline V gene sequence: CDR1 SEHNR, CDR2 FQNEAQ (reference sequence). The CDR3 has 15 amino acids. V was pared by 5 bases and J by 0 bases, with 14 bases between. In nucleotides, the CDR3 is TGTGCCAGCAGCCCCGGACAGTATCCCTCCTACGAGCAGTACTTC. Protein sequence: CASSPGQYPSYEQYF.

V gene TRBV28 combines with J gene TRBJ2-5, with 11 bases aligning to TRBD2. The junction had 10 bases not matched to a gene; V was cut back by 6 bases and J by 4 bases. Germline CDR1 and CDR2: MDHEN and SYDVKM. CDR3 length: 16 amino acids. As DNA, the CDR3 is TGTGCCAGCAGCCGCTACCTCCTAGCGGGAGGAGAGACCCAGTACTTC. It is translated as CASSRYLLAGGETQYF.

The V gene is TRBV6-1, the J gene TRBJ1-1; 7 bases are shared with TRBD1. The CDR3 consists of 14 residues. Germline-derived CDR1 and CDR2 are MNHNS and SASEGT. Trimming at V came to 6 bases and at J to 0 bases, leaving 4 bases not matched to a gene. CDR3 protein: CASSYRGMNTEAFF. The CDR3 nucleotides are TGTGCCAGCAGCTACAGGGGAATGAACACTGAAGCTTTCTTT.

The chain couples TRBV5-4 to TRBJ1-6; 10 nucleotides line up with TRBD1. The ends lost 3 bases at V and 10 bases at J; junction bases unmatched: 7. The CDR3 sequence is 15 residues long. Germline loops: CDR1 SGHNT, CDR2 YYREEE (reference sequence). The CDR3 bases are TGTGCCAGCAGCTGGGGGACAGGGGAGGGATCACCCCTCCACTTT. The encoded protein is CASSWGTGEGSPLHF.

V is TRBV2 and J is TRBJ2-7; 9 bases are shared with TRBD1. This CDR3 spans 14 amino acids. The V gene end was trimmed by 4 bases and the J gene end by 4 bases; junction bases not matched to a gene: 5. Per the germline V gene, CDR1 is SNHLY and CDR2 is FYNNEI. DNA for the CDR3: TGTGCCAGCAGTGCCTTACAGGGGGCGTACGAGCAGTACTTC. This gives the protein CASSALQGAYEQYF.

Only one count was recorded for this clone. The genes are TRBV10-1 and TRBJ2-2, with 8 bases lining up with TRBD1. V gave up 2 bases and J gave up 4 bases; unmatched junction bases: 0. This CDR3 contains 14 residues. Germline lookup yields CDR1 WNHNN and CDR2 SYGVQD (reference sequence). The CDR3 DNA is TGCGCCAGCAGTGAGACAGGGGGCACCGGGGAGCTGTTTTTT. Protein: CASSETGGTGELFF.

The gene calls are TRBV7-8 and TRBJ2-3; possibly TRBD2 for D (5 bases). This CDR3 region has 14 residues. Germline CDR1 reads SGHVS; CDR2 reads FQNEAQ. Trimming cost V 0 bases and J 6 bases, with 10 bases left between them. CDR3 amino acids: CASSLAGIVDTQYF. Written as DNA, the CDR3 is TGTGCCAGCAGCTTAGCCGGGATTGTCGATACGCAGTATTTT.

In DNA form, the CDR3 reads TGTGCCAGCAGCTCCGCACTAGCGGAATACTCCTACGAGCAGTACTTC. Its protein product is CASSSALAEYSYEQYF. V is TRBV11-2 and J is TRBJ2-7, with 8 bases matching TRBD2. CDR3 length: 16 residues. J was trimmed by 0 bases and V by 4 bases; bases with no gene match: 8. CDR1 SGHAT and CDR2 FQNNGV come from the germline V gene. The full variable domain, rest sourced from reference TRBV11-2 and TRBJ2-7, is EAGVAQSPRYKIIEKRQSVAFWCNPISGHATLYWYQQILGQGPKLLIQFQNNGVVDDSQLPKDRFSAERLKGVDSTLKIQPAKLEDSAVYLCASSSALAEYSYEQYFGPGTRLTVT.

The rearrangement links TRBV6-1 to TRBJ1-1; 8 bases agree with TRBD1. Trimming removed 1 base from V and 1 base from J; junction bases left unmatched: 5. CDR1 is MNHNS, CDR2 SASEGT, per germline. The CDR3 is 16 amino acids. This chain's CDR3 is CASSEGTGQGNTEAFF. CDR3 nucleotides: TGTGCCAGCAGTGAAGGGACAGGGCAGGGGAACACTGAAGCTTTCTTT.

This clone was detected ten times or more. V usage is TRBV7-8 and J usage is TRBJ2-7; D remains unclear. Germline V lookup: CDR1 SGHVS, CDR2 FQNEAQ. This CDR3 has 14 residues. V lost 5 bases and J 3 bases, leaving 14 bases between the germline ends. As DNA, the CDR3 is TGTGCCAGCAGCAAGACCAGTACGGGCTACGAGCAGTACTTC. Encoded protein: CASSKTSTGYEQYF. Full variable domain (outside the CDR3, taken from reference TRBV7-8 and TRBJ2-7): GAGVSQSPRYKVAKRGQDVALRCDPISGHVSLFWYQQALGQGPEFLTYFQNEAQLDKSGLPSDRFFAERPEGSVSTLKIQRTQQEDSAVYLCASSKTSTGYEQYFGPGTRLTVT.

The chain joins TRBV5-6 to TRBJ2-2; D may be TRBD1 (6 bases). Germline-derived CDR1 and CDR2 are SGHDT and YYEEEE. The CDR3 loop spans 15 amino acids. With 0 bases removed from V and 3 bases from J, the gap between germline ends came to 9 bases. Written as DNA, the CDR3 is TGTGCCAGCAGCTTGGGGGACAAGTACACCGGGGAGCTGTTTTTT. Encoded protein: CASSLGDKYTGELFF.

This clone was seen only once. The rearrangement uses TRBV2 and TRBJ2-7, with D possibly matching TRBD2 (5 bases). The germline V gene has CDR1 SNHLY and CDR2 FYNNEI. This CDR3 is built from 17 residues. V was cut by 0 bases and J by 3 bases, with 18 bases left in between. CDR3 bases: TGTGCCAGCAGTGAAGCGCTACGGCTCGGGGTCAACTACGAGCAGTACTTC. Residues: CASSEALRLGVNYEQYF.

This chain connects TRBV19 to TRBJ1-1; D is perhaps TRBD1 (5 bases). The CDR3 runs 14 residues. The germline V gene encodes CDR1 LNHDA and CDR2 SQIVND (reference sequence). Trimming shortened V by 3 bases and J by 3 bases, and 11 bases separated the two germline ends. The CDR3 region has the DNA TGTGCCAGTAGTATCTCGGGGGGTTACACTGAAGCTTTCTTT. Its translation: CASSISGGYTEAFF.

This clone was found a few times. The V call is TRBV2, the J call TRBJ1-1; tentative D call: TRBD1 (5 bases). V was trimmed by 7 bases and J by 1 base, leaving 13 bases between them. The CDR3 is 14 residues long. Germline V CDR1 and CDR2: SNHLY, FYNNEI. The CDR3 region has the DNA TGTGCCAGCAAGAGGGGACTCGGGAACACTGAAGCTTTCTTT. Translated, it gives CASKRGLGNTEAFF. The variable domain in full, with the rest retrieved from reference TRBV2 and TRBJ1-1, is EPEVTQTPSHQVTQMGQEVILRCVPISNHLYFYWYRQILGQKVEFLVSFYNNEISEKSEIFDDQFSVERPDGSNFTLKIRSTKLEDSAMYFCASKRGLGNTEAFFGQGTRLTVV.

The chain has TRBV11-3 and TRBJ2-1; weak D call: TRBD1 (5 bases). The CDR3 runs to 14 residues. Germline CDR1 and CDR2: SGHNT and YENEEA. Trimming cost V 4 bases and J 5 bases, with 12 bases left between them. The CDR3 here is CASSSGLVDNEQFF. Written as DNA, the CDR3 is TGTGCCAGCAGCTCAGGGCTCGTAGACAATGAGCAGTTCTTC.

The V call is TRBV9, the J call TRBJ2-1; 7 positions match TRBD1. The trim removed 2 bases at V and 4 bases at J, leaving 6 bases unmatched. This CDR3 region has 15 residues. CDR1 is SGDLS, CDR2 YYNGEE, per germline. The CDR3 region has the DNA TGTGCCAGCAGCGTTTCCGGGACAGAGTACAATGAGCAGTTCTTC. Translated, it gives CASSVSGTEYNEQFF.

This clone was picked up one time. This chain links TRBV19 with TRBJ1-1, with 8 bases that match TRBD1. The V segment lost 6 bases and the J segment 3 bases; nucleotides outside the gene matches: 3. CDR3 length: 13 amino acids. The germline V gene encodes CDR1 LNHDA and CDR2 SQIVND (reference sequence). The CDR3 region is CASSLTGDTEAFF. DNA of the CDR3: TGTGCCAGTAGCTTGACAGGGGACACTGAAGCTTTCTTT.

The chain combines TRBV19 with TRBJ2-3, with D possibly TRBD2 on 6 matching bases. Per the germline V gene, CDR1 is LNHDA and CDR2 is SQIVND (reference sequence). The CDR3 has 14 amino acids. V lost 3 bases and J lost 10, with 17 bases in between. The CDR3 protein is CASSIVGGTGAQYF. DNA of the CDR3: TGTGCCAGTAGTATTGTAGGCGGGACGGGAGCGCAGTATTTT.